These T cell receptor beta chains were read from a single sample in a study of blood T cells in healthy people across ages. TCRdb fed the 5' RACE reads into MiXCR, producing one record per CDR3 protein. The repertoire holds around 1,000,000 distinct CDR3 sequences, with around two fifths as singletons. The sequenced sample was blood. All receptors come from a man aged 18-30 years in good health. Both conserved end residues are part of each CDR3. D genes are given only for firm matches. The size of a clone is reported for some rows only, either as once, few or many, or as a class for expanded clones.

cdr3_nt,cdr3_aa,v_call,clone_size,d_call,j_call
TGTGCCAGCAGCGTCGAAGTAGGGTACCAAGAGACCCAGTACTTC,CASSVEVGYQETQYF,TRBV9,NA,NA,TRBJ2-5
TGTGCCAGCAGCCGACTCCTAACAGGGTCTAACTATGGCTACACCTTC,CASSRLLTGSNYGYTF,TRBV7-9,NA,NA,TRBJ1-2
TGTGCCAGCAGTTATAAAGACCCACTTAATGAGCAGTTCTTC,CASSYKDPLNEQFF,TRBV27,few,NA,TRBJ2-1
TGTGCCAGCAGCTTAGGATTCCTTAATCAGCCCCAGCATTTT,CASSLGFLNQPQHF,TRBV7-8,NA,NA,TRBJ1-5
TGTGCCAGCAGGGGGCAAGTTGGAAACACCATATATTTT,CASRGQVGNTIYF,TRBV6-5,few,NA,TRBJ1-3
TGCAGCGTTGAGGCCCAGGGGAACACTGAAGCTTTCTTT,CSVEAQGNTEAFF,TRBV29-1,NA,NA,TRBJ1-1
TGTGCCAGCAGCGTAGGGGACACACGGAACACTGAAGCTTTCTTT,CASSVGDTRNTEAFF,TRBV9,few,NA,TRBJ1-1
TGTGCCAGCAGTTTTTGGGGAGATACGCAGTATTTT,CASSFWGDTQYF,TRBV12-3/TRBV12-4,many,NA,TRBJ2-3
TGTGCCAGCAGCCAAGATCTGGACTCTGCTTACAGTGAGCAGTTCTTC,CASSQDLDSAYSEQFF,TRBV3-1,NA,NA,TRBJ2-1
TGTGCCAGCAGTTCTGGGACAGGCAGATCACCCCTCCACTTT,CASSSGTGRSPLHF,TRBV12-3/TRBV12-4,NA,TRBD1,TRBJ1-6
TGTGCCAGCAGTTCCATGGGGAGTCGCACTGAAGCTTTCTTT,CASSSMGSRTEAFF,TRBV28,NA,NA,TRBJ1-1
TGCAGTCCCCGGGCCGGGACAGACTACACAGATACGCAGTATTTT,CSPRAGTDYTDTQYF,TRBV20-1,many,TRBD1,TRBJ2-3
TGCAGTGCTAGTACGTCAGGGGCTGGCAATCAGCCCCAGCATTTT,CSASTSGAGNQPQHF,TRBV20-1,NA,NA,TRBJ1-5
TGTGCCAGCAGCCAAGAAGTAGGGTCCCACTATGGCTACACCTTC,CASSQEVGSHYGYTF,TRBV4-2,NA,NA,TRBJ1-2
TGTGCCAGCAGCTTGAGCCAGGGCTATGAGCAGTTCTTC,CASSLSQGYEQFF,TRBV5-5,NA,NA,TRBJ2-1
TGTGCCAGCAGTTTTAAGGGGGCGCTGGGCTACACCTTC,CASSFKGALGYTF,TRBV27,NA,TRBD1,TRBJ1-2
TGTGCCAGCAGCTTAGGGCAGGGAGGCGTTGAAAAACTGTTTTTT,CASSLGQGGVEKLFF,TRBV7-9,NA,NA,TRBJ1-4
TGCAGTGCTAGATCCCTTTTACGGTCCGCGTACACTGAAGCTTTCTTT,CSARSLLRSAYTEAFF,TRBV20-1,NA,NA,TRBJ1-1
TGTGCCAGCAGCCGGGAGGCAGATAACACTGAAGCTTTCTTT,CASSREADNTEAFF,TRBV5-4,NA,NA,TRBJ1-1
TGTGCCAGCAGTGAAGCGGGCAGGCTTAGCACAGATACGCAGTATTTT,CASSEAGRLSTDTQYF,TRBV2,few,NA,TRBJ2-3
TGCAGTGCTAGAGAGGGGGTCTACGAGCAGTACTTC,CSAREGVYEQYF,TRBV20-1,NA,NA,TRBJ2-7
TGTGCCAGCAGCCAAATAAGTCAGGGCGGCACACGATTAACCTCCTACAATGAGCAGTACTTC,CASSQISQGGTRLTSYNEQYF,TRBV14,once,NA,TRBJ2-7
TGTGCCAGCAGTCCCCGACTAGCGGGGCCTCCGGGGGAGCTGTTTTTT,CASSPRLAGPPGELFF,TRBV27,NA,TRBD2,TRBJ2-2
TGTGCCAGCAGGCCGACGACGGGAGACACTGAAGCTTTCTTT,CASRPTTGDTEAFF,TRBV7-9,NA,NA,TRBJ1-1
TGTGCCATCAGTGATGGCGGGGTGAGCGATGAGCAGTTCTTC,CAISDGGVSDEQFF,TRBV10-3,NA,NA,TRBJ2-1
TGTGCCAGCAGCCCTCCGGACAGCTCCTACAATGAGCAGTTCTTC,CASSPPDSSYNEQFF,TRBV6-5,few,NA,TRBJ2-1
TGTGCCAGCACCCGGACAGGTGGCAATCAGCCCCAGCATTTT,CASTRTGGNQPQHF,TRBV12-3/TRBV12-4,NA,TRBD1,TRBJ1-5
TGTGCCAGCAGCCAAGATCACGGGCCCTACGAGCAGTACTTC,CASSQDHGPYEQYF,TRBV3-1,NA,NA,TRBJ2-7
TGTGCCAGCAGGGATTCCTCGGGTGCTGAAAAACTGTTTTTT,CASRDSSGAEKLFF,TRBV6-6,NA,NA,TRBJ1-4
TGTGCCAACAGCCTCCAGACAGGGGGCTTCTATAATTCACCCCTCCACTTT,CANSLQTGGFYNSPLHF,TRBV7-2,NA,TRBD1,TRBJ1-6
TGTGCCGGCAGTAGGGACAGGGCTAATCAGCCCCAGCATTTT,CAGSRDRANQPQHF,TRBV2,NA,TRBD1,TRBJ1-5
TGTGCCAGCAGCGGGGGGGGACAGGGTCGCAATGAGCAGTTCTTC,CASSGGGQGRNEQFF,TRBV9,few,TRBD1,TRBJ2-1
TGTGCTAGTGGTTTGGTACTCGGGGAGCAGTACTTC,CASGLVLGEQYF,TRBV12-5,NA,NA,TRBJ2-7
TGCGCCAGCAGCCAAGAACGAGGCCCGACCCCAGGGTATGGCTACACCTTC,CASSQERGPTPGYGYTF,TRBV4-3,few,NA,TRBJ1-2
TGTGCCAGCAGCCGGGACAGGGTCAACACCGGGGAGCTGTTTTTT,CASSRDRVNTGELFF,TRBV28,NA,TRBD1,TRBJ2-2
TGTGCCAGCATTCAGGGGGAAGCAACTAATGAAAAACTGTTTTTT,CASIQGEATNEKLFF,TRBV2,few,TRBD1,TRBJ1-4
TGTGCCAGCAGCGTCCAGGGTCGGGCACCCCTCCACTTT,CASSVQGRAPLHF,TRBV7-2,few,NA,TRBJ1-6
TGTGCCAGCAGCGTAGAGCCAGGGGCAACCAAAAACATTCAGTACTTC,CASSVEPGATKNIQYF,TRBV9,NA,NA,TRBJ2-4
TGTGCCAGCAGCGTCGACAGGGACTCTGGAAACACCATATATTTT,CASSVDRDSGNTIYF,TRBV9,NA,TRBD1,TRBJ1-3
TGCGCCAGCAGCCATCAGAGTCGGAGCGGGGGGATTGAGCAGTTCTTC,CASSHQSRSGGIEQFF,TRBV4-1,NA,TRBD2,TRBJ2-1
TGTGCCAGCAGCCTAACCGAGGGCGGAATGGGCTCCTATAATTCACCCCTCCACTTT,CASSLTEGGMGSYNSPLHF,TRBV13,NA,NA,TRBJ1-6
TGTGCCATCAGTGAGTCGTGGCAGGGAAGTGGCTCCTATAATTCACCCCTCCACTTT,CAISESWQGSGSYNSPLHF,TRBV10-3,few,NA,TRBJ1-6
TGCGCCAGCAGCCAGGAGGGGACAGATCCTTACAATGAGCAGTTCTTC,CASSQEGTDPYNEQFF,TRBV4-3,few,NA,TRBJ2-1
TGTGCCAGCAGTTTCGGAACAGGGGGCCCCGGGGAGCTGTTTTTT,CASSFGTGGPGELFF,TRBV6-6,NA,TRBD1,TRBJ2-2
TGTGCCAGCAGTTGGCGAGAGGCCACAGATACGCAGTATTTT,CASSWREATDTQYF,TRBV28,NA,NA,TRBJ2-3
TGTGCCAGCACCCCTTCGAAGGGGGGAACCGGGGAGCTGTTTTTT,CASTPSKGGTGELFF,TRBV6-2/TRBV6-3,NA,NA,TRBJ2-2
TGTGCCAGCAGCTTAGTTCAGGCCGACGAGCAGTACTTC,CASSLVQADEQYF,TRBV7-2,NA,NA,TRBJ2-7